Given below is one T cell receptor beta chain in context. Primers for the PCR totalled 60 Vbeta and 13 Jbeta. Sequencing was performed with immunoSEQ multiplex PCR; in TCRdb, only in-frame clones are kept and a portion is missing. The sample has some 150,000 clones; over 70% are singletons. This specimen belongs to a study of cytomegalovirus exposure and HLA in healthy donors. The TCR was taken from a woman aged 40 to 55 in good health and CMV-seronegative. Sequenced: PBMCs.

CDR3 sequence: CASSLEWTPQETQYF. The DNA for the CDR3 is TGCGCCAGCAGCTTGGAATGGACACCCCAAGAGACCCAGTACTTC. V is TRBV5-1 and J is TRBJ2-5, with D possibly TRBD1 on 5 matching bases. V was clipped by 0 bases and J by 1 base, with 10 bases between them. CDR3 length: 15 amino acids. CDR1 SGHRS and CDR2 YFSETQ come from the germline V gene. Based on the CDR3 plus reference TRBV5-1 and TRBJ2-5, the full variable domain is KAGVTQTPRYLIKTRGQQVTLSCSPISGHRSVSWYQQTPGQGLQFLFEYFSETQRNKGNFPGRFSGRQFSNSRSEMNVSTLELGDSALYLCASSLEWTPQETQYFGPGTRLLVL.